Each of the 4 T cell receptor beta chains below was sequenced from the same sample in a study of cytomegalovirus exposure and HLA in healthy donors. The PCR used 60 Vbeta and 13 Jbeta primers. Profiling relied on immunoSEQ multiplex PCR, and the TCRdb table lists in-frame clones only, not all of them. Here the sample table reports approximately 100,000 clones. Sequenced material: PBMCs. All receptors come from a man aged 50-60 years in good health and CMV-seropositive.

CDR3 amino acids: CASSTGGIAFF. Written as DNA, the CDR3 is TGTGCCAGCAGTACAGGGGGCATAGCTTTCTTT. J is TRBJ1-1 and V is TRBV28, with 9 nucleotides matching TRBD1. V lost 5 bases to trimming and J lost 10 bases; unmatched junction nucleotides: 2. The CDR3 runs 11 residues. Germline assignment: CDR1 MDHEN and CDR2 SYDVKM.

The chain uses TRBV5-6 and TRBJ2-3; a weak D match, TRBD2 (6 bases). V gave up 4 bases and J gave up 3 bases, with 15 bases separating them. Germline values: CDR1 SGHDT, CDR2 YYEEEE. The CDR3 is 15 residues long. The CDR3 region has the DNA TGTGCCAGCAGCCCCTCCGGGACTCGGACAGATACGCAGTATTTT. Residues: CASSPSGTRTDTQYF.

The V gene is TRBV7-9, the J gene TRBJ2-1; D possibly corresponds to TRBD1 (5 bases). V was trimmed by 1 base and J by 13 bases, leaving 14 bases between them. The CDR3 has 13 residues. Germline values: CDR1 SEHNR, CDR2 FQNEAQ (reference sequence). The CDR3 bases are TGTGCCAGCAGCTTAGGTAGGGGCACGACCCAGTTCTTC. Translated, it gives CASSLGRGTTQFF.

V usage is TRBV11-2 and J usage is TRBJ2-3, with 8 bases identical to TRBD2. Germline-derived CDR1 and CDR2 are SGHAT and FQNNGV. The CDR3 length is 18 residues. Trimming at V came to 2 bases and at J to 4 bases, leaving 14 bases not matched to a gene. This CDR3 is CASSLSPRLASWADTQYF. As DNA, the CDR3 is TGTGCCAGCAGCTTATCCCCTCGACTAGCGTCGTGGGCAGATACGCAGTATTTT.